The present T cell receptor beta chain was sequenced within a study of OX40 agonist ivuxolimab in advanced cancers. Describing the broader study: Ivuxolimab, which targeted the costimulatory receptor OX40 (CD134), was an agonistic, fully human IgG2 monoclonal antibody. The paper covers the monotherapy dose-escalation part of the phase I ivuxolimab trial, which included N ≈ 52 patients. Intravenous ivuxolimab was administered to patients every 2 weeks at six dose levels: 0.01, 0.1, 0.3, 1.5, 3 and 10 mg/kg. Partial responses were achieved by three dose-escalation patients, of whom one had hepatocellular carcinoma and two had cutaneous melanoma. In the dose-escalation cohort, approximately 82% of patients were male, and the mean age was around 65 years with a range of roughly 23 to 90. Patients were allowed to have had prior anti-PD-1, anti-PD-L1 or anti-CTLA-4 therapy, and 40% of the dose-escalation patients had previously received checkpoint inhibitors. Peripheral TCRbeta sequencing was intended to test whether TCR sequence diversity was altered and clonal T-cell expansion was caused by ivuxolimab. Of the 50 or so patients in dose escalation, some 20 had hepatocellular carcinoma, some 15 had melanoma, 9 had renal cell carcinoma and 9 had head and neck cancer.

The trial excluded patients who had a history of autoimmune disease or were on systemic immunosuppression. Peripheral blood for TCR sequencing was collected from all dose cohorts at baseline, on cycle 4 day 1, and on cycle 7 day 1. The samples were drawn from a first-in-human, open-label, multicenter phase I dose-escalation trial of ivuxolimab. The trial enrolled adults with locally advanced or metastatic head and neck squamous cell, hepatocellular, melanoma or renal cell carcinoma. Before TCR sequencing, CD4+ T cells and CD8+ T cells from peripheral blood were sorted into separate populations. Genomic DNA was isolated from the sorted cells so that the TCRbeta CDR3 region could be sequenced. The immunoSEQ Assay was used to sequence the TCRbeta CDR3 regions. The clones in this table, taken by TCRdb from immuneACCESS, are in-frame only. Not every clone is retained; where verified, under half of the shortfall comes from an unresolved V gene, and the cause of the rest is unknown. Here the sample has fewer than 90,000 clones; about 88% occur a single time. The top ten constitute 0.25% to 0.3% of the sample.

As to this clone: There is no known antigen for this receptor. Base quality data are lacking; no much larger clone is found one base away.

Beyond this particular receptor, the publication reports: Clonal expansion of both CD4+ and CD8+ blood T cells was observed from baseline to week 6 at doses 0.1 to 3.0 mg/kg. Low levels of normalized T-cell clonal expansion were also seen in some patients who did not respond. After ivuxolimab, expanded clones were on average more numerous among CD8+ T cells than among CD4+ T cells. In the 0.1-3.0 mg/kg groups, partial responders were among the patients with the lowest normalized peripheral clonal expansion, particularly in CD8+ T cells. Antigen specificity was not determined for the clonally expanded peripheral T cells.

Measured from the cysteine to the phenylalanine, the CDR3 is 15 residues long. The read is trimmed to its CDR3 DNA, 45 bases read in frame from base 1. CDR1 and CDR2, per the germline V gene (reference sequence), are GTSNPN and SVGIG. V is reduced by 0 bases and J by 8 bases, leaving a spacing of 16 bases between them. Sequences were derived from CD4+ or CD8+ T cells sorted from blood, sampled in a trial of the OX40 agonist ivuxolimab. Here the chain combines TRBV30 and TRBJ2-2; the D gene remains uncertain. The receptor's source is an adult with an advanced solid tumor such as melanoma, head and neck, liver or kidney cancer. The DNA reads as follows: TGTGCCTGGAGTGTATATGCGCAAGTACGAGGGGAGCTGTTTTTT. The resulting protein is CAWSVYAQVRGELFF.